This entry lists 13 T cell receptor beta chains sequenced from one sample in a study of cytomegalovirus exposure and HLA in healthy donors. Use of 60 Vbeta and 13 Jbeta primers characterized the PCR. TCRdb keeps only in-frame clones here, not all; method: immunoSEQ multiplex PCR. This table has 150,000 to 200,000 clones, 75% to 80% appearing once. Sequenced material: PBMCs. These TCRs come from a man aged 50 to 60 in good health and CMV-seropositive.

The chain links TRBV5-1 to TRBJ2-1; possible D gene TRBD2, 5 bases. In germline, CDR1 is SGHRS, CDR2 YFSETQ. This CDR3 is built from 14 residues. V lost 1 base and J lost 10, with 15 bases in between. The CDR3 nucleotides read TGCGCCAGCAGCTTGACCTCCGCGGAGGCGGAGCAGTTCTTC. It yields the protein CASSLTSAEAEQFF.

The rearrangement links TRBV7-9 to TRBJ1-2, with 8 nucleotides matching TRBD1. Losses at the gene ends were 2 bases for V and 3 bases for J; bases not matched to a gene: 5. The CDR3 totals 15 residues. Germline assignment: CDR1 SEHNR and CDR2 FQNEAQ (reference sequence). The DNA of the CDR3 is TGTGCCAGCAGCTTATCGGACAGGGAGGACTATGGCTACACCTTC. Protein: CASSLSDREDYGYTF.

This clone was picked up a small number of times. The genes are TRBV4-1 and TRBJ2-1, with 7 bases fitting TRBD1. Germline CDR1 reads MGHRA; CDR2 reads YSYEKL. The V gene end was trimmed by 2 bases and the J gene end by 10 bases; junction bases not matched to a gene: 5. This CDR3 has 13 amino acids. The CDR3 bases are TGCGCCAGCAGCCAACCGGGACAGCCGGAGCAGTTCTTC. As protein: CASSQPGQPEQFF.

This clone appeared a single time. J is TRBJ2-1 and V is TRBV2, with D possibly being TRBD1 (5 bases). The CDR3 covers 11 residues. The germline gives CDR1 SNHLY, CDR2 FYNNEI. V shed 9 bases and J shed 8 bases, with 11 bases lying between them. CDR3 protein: CARDQGYEQFF. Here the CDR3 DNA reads TGTGCCAGGGATCAGGGCTATGAGCAGTTCTTC.

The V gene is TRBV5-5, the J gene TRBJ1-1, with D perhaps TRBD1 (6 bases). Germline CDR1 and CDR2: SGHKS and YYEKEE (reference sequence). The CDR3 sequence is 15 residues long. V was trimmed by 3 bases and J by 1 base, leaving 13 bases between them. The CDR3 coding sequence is TGTGCCAGCAGCTCCCGAGGGGGAGAGAACACTGAAGCTTTCTTT. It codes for CASSSRGGENTEAFF.

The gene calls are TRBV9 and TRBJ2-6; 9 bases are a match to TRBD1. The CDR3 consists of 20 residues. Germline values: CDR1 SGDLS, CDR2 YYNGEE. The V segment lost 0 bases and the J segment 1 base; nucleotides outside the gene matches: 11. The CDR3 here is CASSVAAPGTGRSGANVLTF. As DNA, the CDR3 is TGTGCCAGCAGCGTAGCGGCACCCGGGACAGGGAGGTCTGGGGCCAACGTCCTGACTTTC.

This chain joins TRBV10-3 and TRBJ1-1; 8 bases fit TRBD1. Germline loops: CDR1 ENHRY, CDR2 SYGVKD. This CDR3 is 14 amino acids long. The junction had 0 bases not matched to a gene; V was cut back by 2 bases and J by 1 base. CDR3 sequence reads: CAISEGTGNTEAFF. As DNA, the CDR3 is TGTGCCATCAGTGAGGGGACAGGGAACACTGAAGCTTTCTTT.

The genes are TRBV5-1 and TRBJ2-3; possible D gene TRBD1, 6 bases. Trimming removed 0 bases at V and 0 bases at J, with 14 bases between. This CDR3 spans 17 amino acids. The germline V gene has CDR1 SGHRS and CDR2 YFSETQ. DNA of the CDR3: TGCGCCAGCAGCTTGGGACCACAGGGATCAAGCACAGATACGCAGTATTTT. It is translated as CASSLGPQGSSTDTQYF.

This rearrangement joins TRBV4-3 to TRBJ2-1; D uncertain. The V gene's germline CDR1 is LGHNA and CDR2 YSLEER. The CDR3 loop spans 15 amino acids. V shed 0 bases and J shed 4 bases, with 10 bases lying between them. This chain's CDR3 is CASSQDKLAYNEQFF. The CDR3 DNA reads TGCGCCAGCAGCCAAGATAAGTTAGCATACAATGAGCAGTTCTTC.

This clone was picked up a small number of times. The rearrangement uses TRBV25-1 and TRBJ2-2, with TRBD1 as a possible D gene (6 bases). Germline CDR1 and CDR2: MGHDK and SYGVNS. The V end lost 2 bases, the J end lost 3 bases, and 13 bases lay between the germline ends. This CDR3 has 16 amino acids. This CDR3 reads CASSEQGRGYTGELFF. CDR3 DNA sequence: TGTGCCAGCAGTGAACAGGGCAGGGGTTACACCGGGGAGCTGTTTTTT.

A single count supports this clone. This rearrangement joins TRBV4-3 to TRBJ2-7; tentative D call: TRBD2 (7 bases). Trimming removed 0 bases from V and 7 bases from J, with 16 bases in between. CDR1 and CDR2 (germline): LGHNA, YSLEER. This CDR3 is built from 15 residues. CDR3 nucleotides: TGCGCCAGCAGCCAAGACCTAGGGGGGGCGCGGGAGCAGTACTTC. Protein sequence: CASSQDLGGAREQYF.

The CDR3: CASSRELAGGGEQFF. The CDR3 DNA reads TGTGCCAGCAGCCGAGAACTAGCGGGGGGAGGTGAGCAGTTCTTC. The genes are TRBV7-2 and TRBJ2-1; 12 bases line up with TRBD2. Germline loops: CDR1 SGHTA, CDR2 FQGNSA. Losses at the gene ends were 5 bases for V and 9 bases for J; bases not matched to a gene: 8. The CDR3 runs 15 residues.

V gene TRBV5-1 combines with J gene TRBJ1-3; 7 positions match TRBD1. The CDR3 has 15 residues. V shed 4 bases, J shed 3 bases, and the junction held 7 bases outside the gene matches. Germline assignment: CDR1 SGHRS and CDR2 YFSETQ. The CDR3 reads CASSGDRVGGNTIYF. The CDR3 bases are TGCGCCAGCAGCGGTGACAGGGTGGGTGGAAACACCATATATTTT.